This TCR beta chain emerged from a study of cytomegalovirus exposure and HLA in healthy donors (dated by TCRdb to 2017 to 2019). With respect to the entire study: An earlier analysis of some 600 of the donors reported approximately 260 Gb of sequence data and 90 million to 120 million unique TCR beta sequences obtained from about 179 million T cells. An early release covering 500 to 750 HLA-typed donors comprised around 300 gigabases of sequencing data and roughly 85 million unique TCR sequences. Of the roughly 420 genotyped donors, 81% were placed in the genetic ancestry cluster associated with self-reported Caucasian donors. The study aimed to test whether signatures of past pathogen exposure could be identified by cataloging public T cell receptors. Using immunosequencing, the study profiled T cell repertoires from 550 to 750 subjects and related those repertoires to cytomegalovirus serostatus. Besides the first cohort of 500 to 700 subjects, a separate validation cohort made up of over a hundred different subjects was used. To predict cytomegalovirus infection status, the study combined high-throughput TCR immunosequencing, statistical association of individual TCRs with disease status, and machine learning. In a later analysis, previously published TCR beta repertoires from 670 or so donors were re-analyzed and high-resolution HLA genotyping was added so that TCR occurrence patterns could be studied. Rather than drawing on any new phenotypic data, the later analysis identified candidate immune exposures from TCR beta sequences and the way those sequences occurred across donors. An earlier analysis of about 620 of the donors applied high-throughput TCR beta sequencing to assess whether each TCR beta V gene segment acted as functional or pseudogenic. Donor age, sex, ethnicity and CMV serostatus were compiled together with the repertoire data. Genome-wide SNP genotypes for about 55% of the roughly 670 donors were used in a later genetic analysis, which treated that subset as a discovery cohort. Every discovery cohort repertoire had been produced on one sequencing platform. HLA typing covered class I and class II loci at four-digit resolution. The number of typed donors differed by locus: roughly 629-630 for A, B, C, DRB1 and DQB1; 522 for DQA1; approximately 600 for DPA1; and about 470 for DPB1. A few DR-DQ haplotypes were treated as single units for association and clustering because of strong linkage in the cohort. Among about 400 genotyped donors of the cohort, an average of around 240,000 unique TCR beta nucleotide sequences was sequenced per donor, of which about 18% were non-productive.

CDR1 SGHTA and CDR2 FQGNSA were looked up in the germline V gene. From the cysteine through the phenylalanine, the CDR3 covers 13 amino acids. Solely the CDR3 DNA is kept, with 39 bases framed from the first base. V lost 8 bases and J lost 1 base, and the count of bases not matched to a germline gene is 1. Receptor libraries were prepared by the immunoSEQ multiplex PCR assay. A mixture of 60 forward primers for TCR Vbeta segments and 13 reverse primers for TCR Jbeta segments was used in the multiplex PCR. A multiplex PCR assay on genomic DNA amplified the CDR3 region of rearranged TCR beta genes. Amplified TCR beta libraries were sequenced as 87-base-pair reads on the Illumina HiSeq System. Regarding the original processing steps: Across the roughly 670 repertoires, a later analysis counted tens of millions of unique TCR beta chains, roughly 11 million of which were shared by at least two donors. A nearest-neighbor algorithm error-corrected the raw reads and collapsed the reads into unique sequences, merging closely related sequences to remove PCR and sequencing errors. To assign V, D and J gene segments, CDR3 sequences were aligned to IMGT reference sequences. Each retained sequence needed at least a six-nucleotide match to both a V gene segment and a J gene segment. Rearrangements were classified as productive when the CDR3 lacked stop codons and remained in frame with V and J, and all other rearrangements were classified as non-productive. Following IMGT convention, CDR3 was defined as the stretch from the second conserved V-encoded cysteine up to the conserved J-encoded phenylalanine. The earlier analysis of 587 of the donors excluded sequences that lacked an unambiguous match to a single V gene segment. An earlier analysis of several hundred of the donors called V segments functional above 56.7% productive rearrangements and segregating when the between-donor standard deviation exceeded 5%. A statistical classification framework was developed to diagnose cytomegalovirus status using the catalog of TCR beta chain sequences. V and J gene assignment, in a later analysis, came from comparing TCR nucleotide sequences with IMGT/GENE-DB human TR gene sequences. In a later analysis, CDR3 sequences and most-parsimonious VDJ recombination scenarios were assigned using the TCRdist pipeline. In a later analysis, each TCR beta chain was defined by its CDR3 amino acid sequence together with its V-gene family, and reads lacking a unique V-gene family were excluded. As a way to deal with suspected cross-contamination and a sequencing artifact, a later analysis dropped roughly 620 nucleotide sequences that were highly shared and had low generation probability. A later analysis calculated a clonal expansion index for each public chain from normalized within-repertoire ranks of inferred template counts. A later analysis computed generation probabilities with a VDJ recombination model fitted to out-of-frame rearrangements, and checked the results against IGoR. In a later analysis, TCR-TCR, TCR-HLA and TCR-CMV co-occurrence was scored with hypergeometric tests, and a repertoire-size bias correction was applied to TCR pairs. A later analysis estimated false discovery rates by permuting HLA or CMV assignments 20 times. In a later analysis, co-occurring TCRs were grouped with DBSCAN, and TCRdist sequence similarity was added when clustering was performed within HLA-allele-positive subsets. For co-occurrence clustering, repertoires with fewer than 30,000 or more than 120,000 public chains were excluded, along with a handful of repertoires with anomalous nucleotide sharing. TCRdb took over this immuneACCESS table, retaining in-frame rearrangements with V and J assigned. Such tables are incomplete; in checked studies, under half of the missing clones stem from an unresolved V gene, and the remainder is unexplained. V and J calls and clone size are those listed in that table; D and trimming were worked out from the DNA. The sample table contains roughly 160,000 clones; only one count was recorded for approximately 71% of them. Of the sample, 5% to 5.5% falls within the top ten clones.

The cohort consisted of 666 healthy bone marrow donors. At the time of sampling, every cohort member was nominally healthy, though immune exposures that went unrecorded were likely present. The donor was CMV seropositive and belonged to the group of 250 to 300 seropositive cohort members. A peripheral blood sample was provided by each donor, and peripheral blood mononuclear cells were used for TCR beta sequencing. Genomic DNA was extracted from the blood cell samples with the Qiagen DNeasy Blood Extraction Kit. As regards this clone: Its antigen is currently not known. Per-nucleotide qualities are absent, and no much larger clonotype sits a single base away.

Findings and caveats that apply to the study as a whole: In a later analysis, some 17,000 TCR beta sequences were associated with specific HLA alleles at a false discovery rate of 0.05. CMV serostatus was the only immune exposure information available for the cohort. The presence/absence analyses assumed that sequencing depth was roughly uniform across donors, and that assumption may not be true. The sequencing pipeline was judged likely to have produced a cluster of highly shared sequence variants as a technical artifact. Strong co-occurrence of HLA alleles, especially DR and DQ, made assigning TCR associations to individual alleles difficult. In a later analysis, most CMV-associated TCR beta chains were found to appear HLA-restricted, with HLA associations seemingly driven largely by CMV exposure. Because HLA typing was unavailable for some donors at each locus, only the typed subset was used in association tests. A later genetic analysis associated a missense DCLRE1C variant with V-gene and J-gene trimming of TCR beta chains, and an independent cohort replicated the association. According to a later analysis, parvovirus B19, influenza, CMV and Epstein-Barr virus appeared linked to several top co-occurrence clusters. The authors suggested that the approach could potentially be extended to other disease states and immunological phenotypes. The earlier analysis of nearly 600 of the donors excluded approximately 15 rarely observed V segments, including chromosome 9 orphons, because counts were too low. Across donors, most TCR sequences were observed very rarely, whereas some public TCRs were present in many individuals. In an earlier analysis of over 550 of the donors, most TCR beta V segments were observed in productive rearrangements about 87% or about 30% of the time, broadly matching IMGT annotations. A further reported finding was that TCR beta sequences accurately predicted the HLA-A and HLA-B alleles for most subjects in the first cohort. A later analysis found that HLA-associated TCR beta chains were more clonally expanded and had lower generation probabilities than equally common non-associated chains. Linkage disequilibrium might explain the correlated functional status among segregating V segments, but an unknown experimental factor could not be ruled out. Compared with the approximately 600-donor mean, donors in an Asian-associated ancestry cluster had fewer N-insertions in productive TCRs, according to a later genetic analysis. A total of 150 to 200 TCR beta chains were listed by the study as associated with cytomegalovirus. The cohort was sequenced for TCR beta chains only, and without alpha or paired-chain data the features that could be detected were limited. A few of the identified cytomegalovirus-associated TCR beta chains were confirmed in vitro to be specific for cytomegalovirus antigens. Because the 87-base-pair reads could not distinguish some IMGT-functional V segments, including TRBV6-2 and TRBV6-3, those segments were excluded. In a later analysis, the rate of TCR association differed among HLA loci, with DRB1 alleles having the most associated TCRs and HLA-C alleles having the fewest. In both the original and validation cohorts, the classifier was reported to diagnose cytomegalovirus status with high specificity and sensitivity.

Recombination connected TRBV7-2 to TRBJ2-3; 9 bases in between match TRBD2. This clonotype was obtained from a woman younger than 35 in good health and CMV-seropositive. The source material was PBMCs. The CDR3 in this case is CASERGGTDTQYF. The sequence in DNA is TGTGCCAGCGAGCGGGGGGGCACAGATACGCAGTATTTT.